These 2 T cell receptor delta chains originate from one sample sequenced in a study of gamma-delta T cells after stem cell transplantation (dated by TCRdb to 2016 to 2018). The library was produced with RT-PCR. Instrument used: Illumina MiSeq. TCRdb reprocessed the public reads with the caller CATT; rows with the same DNA were merged afterwards. The sample records 2,000 to 2,500 delta-chain clones, approximately 3.5% of which are singletons. The top ten clonotypes cover 35% to 45% of the sample. Sequenced material: gamma-delta T cells. The origin of the receptors is a human donor. It is not recorded whose cells these are; they may come from a transplant donor.

This clone is categorized as large. This sample also contains other DNA sequences that code for the same CDR3. In DNA form, the CDR3 reads TGTGCCTGTGACACTCTACGGTCTGGGGGATACGATCGGGACACCGATAAACTCATCTTT. Translated, it gives CACDTLRSGGYDRDTDKLIF. The V call is TRDV2, the J call TRDJ1; 12 bases fit TRDD3. The CDR3 covers 20 residues. Germline V lookup: CDR1 GEAIGNYY, CDR2 EKD. Trimming took 1 base from V and 0 from J; bases not matched to a gene: 14.

The rearrangement joins TRDV2 to TRDJ1; TRDD3 matches 9 bases. This CDR3 spans 17 amino acids. Germline V lookup: CDR1 GEAIGNYY, CDR2 EKD. Germline trimming cut 3 bases from V and 1 base from J; bases unmatched to any gene: 11. The DNA of the CDR3 is TGTGCCTGTGACCCCCTACCGGGGGATACAAGCACCGATAAACTCATCTTT. Amino acid sequence: CACDPLPGDTSTDKLIF.